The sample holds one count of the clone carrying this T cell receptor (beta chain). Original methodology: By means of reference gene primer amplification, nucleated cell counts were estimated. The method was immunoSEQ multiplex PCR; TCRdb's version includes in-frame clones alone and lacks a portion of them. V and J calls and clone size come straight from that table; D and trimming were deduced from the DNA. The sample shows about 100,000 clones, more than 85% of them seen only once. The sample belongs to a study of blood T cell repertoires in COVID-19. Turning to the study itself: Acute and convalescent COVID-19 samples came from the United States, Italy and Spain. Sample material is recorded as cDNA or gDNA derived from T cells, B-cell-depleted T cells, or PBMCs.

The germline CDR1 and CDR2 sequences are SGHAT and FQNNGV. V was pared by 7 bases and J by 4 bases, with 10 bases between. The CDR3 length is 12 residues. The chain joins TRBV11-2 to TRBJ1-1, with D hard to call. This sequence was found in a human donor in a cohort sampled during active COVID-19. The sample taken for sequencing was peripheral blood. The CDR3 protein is CASTPGVTEAFF. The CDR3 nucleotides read TGTGCCAGCACCCCAGGCGTCACTGAAGCTTTCTTT.